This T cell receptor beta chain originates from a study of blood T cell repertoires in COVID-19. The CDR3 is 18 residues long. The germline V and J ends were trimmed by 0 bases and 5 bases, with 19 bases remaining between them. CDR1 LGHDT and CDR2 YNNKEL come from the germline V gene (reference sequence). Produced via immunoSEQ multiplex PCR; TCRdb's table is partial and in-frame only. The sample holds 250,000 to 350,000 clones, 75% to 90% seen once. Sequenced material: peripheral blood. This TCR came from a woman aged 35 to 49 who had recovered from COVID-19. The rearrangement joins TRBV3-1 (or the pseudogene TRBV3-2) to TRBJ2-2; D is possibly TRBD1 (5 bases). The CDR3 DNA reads TGTGCCAGCAGCCAAGATAGGCCGCGACAGATTTTAACCGGGGAGCTGTTTTTT. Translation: CASSQDRPRQILTGELFF.